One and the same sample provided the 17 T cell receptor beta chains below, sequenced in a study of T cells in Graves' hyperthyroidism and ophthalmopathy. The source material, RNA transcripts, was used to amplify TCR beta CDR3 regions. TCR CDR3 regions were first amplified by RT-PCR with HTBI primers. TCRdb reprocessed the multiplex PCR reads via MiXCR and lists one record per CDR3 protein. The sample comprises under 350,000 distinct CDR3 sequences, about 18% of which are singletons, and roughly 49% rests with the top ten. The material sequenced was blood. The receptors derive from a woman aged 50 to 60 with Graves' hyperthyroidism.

The CDR3 DNA is TGCGCCAGCAGCCTAATAGCGGGGGACTTAACAGATACGCAGTATTTT. Translating it yields CASSLIAGDLTDTQYF. This chain uses TRBV5-1 with TRBJ2-3; 9 positions match TRBD2. V dropped 4 bases and J dropped 3; count of bases not matched to a gene: 9. The CDR3 sequence is 16 residues long. CDR1 and CDR2 (germline): SGHRS, YFSETQ.

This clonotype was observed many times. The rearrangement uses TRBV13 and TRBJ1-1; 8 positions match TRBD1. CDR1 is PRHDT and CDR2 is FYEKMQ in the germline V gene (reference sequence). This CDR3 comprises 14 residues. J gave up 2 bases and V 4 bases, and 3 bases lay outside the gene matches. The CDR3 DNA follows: TGTGCCAGCAGCTCGACAGGGGCTAACACTGAAGCTTTCTTT. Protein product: CASSSTGANTEAFF.

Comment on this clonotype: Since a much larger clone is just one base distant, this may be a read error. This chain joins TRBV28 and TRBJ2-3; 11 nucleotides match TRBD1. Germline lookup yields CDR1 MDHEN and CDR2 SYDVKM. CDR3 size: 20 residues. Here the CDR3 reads CASSSQLPTDRGRNTDAQYF. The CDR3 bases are TGTGCCAGCAGTTCCCAATTACCTACGGACAGGGGGCGGAACACAGATGCGCAGTATTTT.

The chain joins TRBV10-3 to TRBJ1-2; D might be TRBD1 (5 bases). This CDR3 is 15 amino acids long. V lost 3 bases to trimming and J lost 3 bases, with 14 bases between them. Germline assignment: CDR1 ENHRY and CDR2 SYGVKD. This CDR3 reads CAISDLEKGYYGYTF. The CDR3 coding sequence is TGTGCCATCAGTGATTTGGAAAAGGGGTACTATGGCTACACCTTC.

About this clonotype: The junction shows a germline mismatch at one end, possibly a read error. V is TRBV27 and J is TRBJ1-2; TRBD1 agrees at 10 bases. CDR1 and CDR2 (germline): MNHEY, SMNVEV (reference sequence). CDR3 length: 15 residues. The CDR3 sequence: CASSLSTGGFNGYTF. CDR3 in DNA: TGTGCCAGCAGTCTATCGACAGGGGGCTTTAATGGCTACACCTTC.

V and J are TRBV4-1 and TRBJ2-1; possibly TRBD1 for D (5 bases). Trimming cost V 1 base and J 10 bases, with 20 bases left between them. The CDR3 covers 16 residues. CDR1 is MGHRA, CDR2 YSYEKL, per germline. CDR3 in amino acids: CASSQGGQGSLREQFF. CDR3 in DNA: TGCGCCAGCAGCCAAGGAGGTCAGGGTAGCCTGAGGGAGCAGTTCTTC.

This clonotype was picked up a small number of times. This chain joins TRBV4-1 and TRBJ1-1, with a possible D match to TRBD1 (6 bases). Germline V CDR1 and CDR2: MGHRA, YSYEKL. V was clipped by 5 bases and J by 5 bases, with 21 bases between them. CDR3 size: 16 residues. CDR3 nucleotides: TGCGCCAGCAGCGCCCGTTGGATGGGGGCAAATACTGAAGCTTTCTTT. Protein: CASSARWMGANTEAFF.

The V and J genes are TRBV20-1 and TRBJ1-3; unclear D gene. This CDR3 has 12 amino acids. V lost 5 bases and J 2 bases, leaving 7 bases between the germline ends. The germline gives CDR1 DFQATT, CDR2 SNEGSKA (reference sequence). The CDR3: CSAALPGNTIYF. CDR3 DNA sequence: TGCAGTGCTGCACTTCCTGGAAACACCATATATTTT.

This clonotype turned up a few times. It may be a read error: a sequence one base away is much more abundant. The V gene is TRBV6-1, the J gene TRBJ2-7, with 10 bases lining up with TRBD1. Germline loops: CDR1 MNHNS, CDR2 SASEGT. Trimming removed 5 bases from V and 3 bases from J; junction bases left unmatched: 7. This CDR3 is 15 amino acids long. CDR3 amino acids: CASSRYGQGDYEQYF. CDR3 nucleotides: TGTGCCAGCAGTCGATATGGACAGGGGGACTACGAGCAGTACTTC.

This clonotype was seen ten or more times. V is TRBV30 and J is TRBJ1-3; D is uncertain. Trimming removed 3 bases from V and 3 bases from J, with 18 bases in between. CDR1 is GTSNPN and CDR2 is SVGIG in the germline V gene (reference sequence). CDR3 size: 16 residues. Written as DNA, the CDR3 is TGTGCCTGGAGGGAAGATTTTGACTATCTTGGAAACACCATATATTTT. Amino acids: CAWREDFDYLGNTIYF.

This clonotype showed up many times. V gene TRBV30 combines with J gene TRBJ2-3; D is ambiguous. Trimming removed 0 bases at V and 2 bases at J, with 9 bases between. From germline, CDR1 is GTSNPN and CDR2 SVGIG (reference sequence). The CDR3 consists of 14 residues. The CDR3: CAWSVLAATDTQYF. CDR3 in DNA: TGTGCCTGGAGTGTACTGGCAGCCACAGATACGCAGTATTTT.

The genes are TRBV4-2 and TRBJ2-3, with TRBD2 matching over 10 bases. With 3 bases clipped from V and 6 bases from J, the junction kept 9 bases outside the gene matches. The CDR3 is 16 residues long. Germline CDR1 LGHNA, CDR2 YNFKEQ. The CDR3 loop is CASSQQAGGPRDTQYF. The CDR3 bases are TGTGCCAGCAGCCAGCAAGCGGGGGGGCCAAGGGATACGCAGTATTTT.

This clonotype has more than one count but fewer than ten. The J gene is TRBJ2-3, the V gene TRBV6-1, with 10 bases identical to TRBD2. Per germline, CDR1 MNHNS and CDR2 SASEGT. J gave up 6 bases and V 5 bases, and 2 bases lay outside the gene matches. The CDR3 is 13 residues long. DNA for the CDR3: TGTGCCAGCAGTCGGACTAGCGGCGATACGCAGTATTTT. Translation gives CASSRTSGDTQYF.

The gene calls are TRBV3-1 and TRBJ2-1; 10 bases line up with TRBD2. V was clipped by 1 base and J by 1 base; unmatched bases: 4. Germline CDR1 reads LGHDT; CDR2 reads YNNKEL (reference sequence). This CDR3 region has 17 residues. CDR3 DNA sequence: TGTGCCAGCAGCCAAGCCCCTAGCGGGGGATCCTACAATGAGCAGTTCTTC. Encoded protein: CASSQAPSGGSYNEQFF.

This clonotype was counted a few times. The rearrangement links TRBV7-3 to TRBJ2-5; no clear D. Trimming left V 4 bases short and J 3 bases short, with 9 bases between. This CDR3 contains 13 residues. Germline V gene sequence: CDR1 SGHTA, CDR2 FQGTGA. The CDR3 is CASSSGREETQYF. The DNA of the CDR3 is TGTGCCAGCAGCTCTGGACGGGAAGAGACCCAGTACTTC.

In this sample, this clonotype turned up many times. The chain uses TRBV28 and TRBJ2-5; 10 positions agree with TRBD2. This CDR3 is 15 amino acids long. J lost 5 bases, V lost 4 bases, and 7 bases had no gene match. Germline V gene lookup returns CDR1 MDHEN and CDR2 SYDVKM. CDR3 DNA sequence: TGTGCCAGCAGTTCGACTAGCGGGCCTCGGGAGACCCAGTACTTC. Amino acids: CASSSTSGPRETQYF.

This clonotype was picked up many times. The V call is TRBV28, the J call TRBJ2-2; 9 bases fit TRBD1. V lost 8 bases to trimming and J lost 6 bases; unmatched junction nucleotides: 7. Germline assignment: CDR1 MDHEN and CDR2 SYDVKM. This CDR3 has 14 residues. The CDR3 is CASRGQGNPGELFF. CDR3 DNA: TGTGCCAGCCGGGGACAGGGTAATCCCGGGGAGCTGTTTTTT.